This T cell receptor (beta chain) was sequenced in a study of OX40 agonist ivuxolimab in advanced cancers. The assay was immunoSEQ multiplex PCR, and TCRdb's table has in-frame clones only and misses some. Of around 140,000 clones in the sample, about nine tenths were seen once. The receptor comes from an adult with an advanced solid tumor such as melanoma, head and neck, liver or kidney cancer. Sequences were derived from CD4+ or CD8+ T cells sorted from blood, sampled in a trial of the OX40 agonist ivuxolimab.

The CDR3 sequence: CSGKFSMNTEAFF. The CDR3 nucleotides are TGCAGCGGGAAATTCTCCATGAACACTGAAGCTTTCTTT. The chain uses TRBV29-1 and TRBJ1-1; the D is unclear. Per the germline V gene, CDR1 is SQVTM and CDR2 is ANQGSEA. The CDR3 has 13 residues. Between the trimmed V and J ends, which lost 7 bases and 0 bases, there was a span of 12 bases.